The 6 T cell receptor beta chains below were found in one sample sequenced in a study of blood T cell repertoires in COVID-19. Here immunoSEQ multiplex PCR was the method, and the copy in TCRdb shows in-frame clones only, minus some. Of some 150,000 clones in the sample, around four fifths were seen once. The sample consisted of peripheral blood. These receptors came from a woman aged 40 to 50 with active or convalescent COVID-19.

The chain joins TRBV28 to TRBJ1-1; a weak D match, TRBD1 (5 bases). This CDR3 is built from 12 residues. V was pared by 1 base and J by 11 bases, with 11 bases between. Germline values: CDR1 MDHEN, CDR2 SYDVKM. Here the CDR3 reads CASSLLARAAFF. CDR3 sequence (DNA): TGTGCCAGCAGTTTATTGGCCAGGGCGGCTTTCTTT.

This clone was observed a few times. The chain links TRBV15 to TRBJ1-3; D unclear. The CDR3 covers 15 residues. V lost 0 bases and J 2 bases, leaving 8 bases between the germline ends. From germline, CDR1 is LNHNV and CDR2 YYDKDF (reference sequence). The CDR3 is CATSRDPRAGNTIYF. The CDR3 coding sequence is TGTGCCACCAGCAGAGATCCGCGGGCTGGAAACACCATATATTTT.

The chain combines TRBV18 with TRBJ2-2; TRBD2 matches 7 bases. Per the germline V gene, CDR1 is KGHSH and CDR2 is LQKENI. The CDR3 totals 17 residues. V was clipped by 2 bases and J by 2 bases; unmatched bases: 8. DNA of the CDR3: TGTGCCAGCTCACCATTCGGGGGGAGCCGCAACACCGGGGAGCTGTTTTTT. Its translation is CASSPFGGSRNTGELFF.

The V call is TRBV6-6, the J call TRBJ2-7; TRBD1 matches 7 bases. This CDR3 region has 14 residues. With 4 bases clipped from V and 0 bases from J, the junction kept 3 bases outside the gene matches. Germline CDR1 reads MNHNY; CDR2 reads SVGAGI (reference sequence). CDR3 in amino acids: CASSSRDSSYEQYF. The DNA for the CDR3 is TGTGCCAGCAGTTCCCGGGACAGCTCCTACGAGCAGTACTTC.

J is TRBJ1-2 and V is TRBV6-5; 7 nucleotides agree with TRBD1. The junction had 10 bases not matched to a gene; V was cut back by 5 bases and J by 7 bases. Germline V gives CDR1 MNHEY, CDR2 SVGAGI. This CDR3 region has 14 residues. CDR3: CASSTGASLSGYTF. CDR3 bases: TGTGCCAGCAGTACAGGGGCGAGTCTGAGTGGCTACACCTTC.

This clone came up a few times. This chain uses TRBV11-2 with TRBJ2-7, with D uncertain. The germline gives CDR1 SGHAT, CDR2 FQNNGV. The CDR3 consists of 14 residues. V lost 5 bases to trimming and J lost 3 bases, with 14 bases between them. The CDR3 sequence: CASSPQWVNYEQYF. Here the CDR3 DNA reads TGTGCCAGCAGCCCACAGTGGGTCAACTACGAGCAGTACTTC.